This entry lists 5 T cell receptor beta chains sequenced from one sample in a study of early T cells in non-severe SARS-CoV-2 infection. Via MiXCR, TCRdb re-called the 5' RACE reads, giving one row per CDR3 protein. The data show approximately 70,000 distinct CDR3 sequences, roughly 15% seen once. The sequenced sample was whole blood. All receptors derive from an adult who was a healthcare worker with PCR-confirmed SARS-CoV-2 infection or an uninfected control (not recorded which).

CDR3 residues: CAIRTGLTYEQYF. The CDR3 DNA reads as TGTGCCATCCGGACAGGGCTTACCTACGAGCAGTACTTC. The rearrangement links TRBV28 to TRBJ2-7; 8 bases agree with TRBD1. V lost 10 bases to trimming and J lost 2 bases; unmatched junction nucleotides: 7. In germline, CDR1 is MDHEN, CDR2 SYDVKM. This CDR3 has 13 residues. Combining the CDR3 with reference TRBV28 and TRBJ2-7 gives the whole variable domain DVKVTQSSRYLVKRTGEKVFLECVQDMDHENMFWYRQDPGLGLRLIYFSYDVKMKEKGDIPEGYSVSREKKERFSLILESASTNQTSMYLCAIRTGLTYEQYFGPGTRLTVT.

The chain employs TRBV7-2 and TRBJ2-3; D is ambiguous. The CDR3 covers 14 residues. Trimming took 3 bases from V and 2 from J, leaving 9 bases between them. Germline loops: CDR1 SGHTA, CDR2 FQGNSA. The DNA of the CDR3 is TGTGCCAGCAGCTTCCGACATTACACAGATACGCAGTATTTT. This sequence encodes CASSFRHYTDTQYF. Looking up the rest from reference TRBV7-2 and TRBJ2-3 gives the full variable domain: GAGVSQSPSNKVTEKGKDVELRCDPISGHTALYWYRQSLGQGLEFLIYFQGNSAPDKSGLPSDRFSAERTGGSVSTLTIQRTQQEDSAVYLCASSFRHYTDTQYFGPGTRLTVL.

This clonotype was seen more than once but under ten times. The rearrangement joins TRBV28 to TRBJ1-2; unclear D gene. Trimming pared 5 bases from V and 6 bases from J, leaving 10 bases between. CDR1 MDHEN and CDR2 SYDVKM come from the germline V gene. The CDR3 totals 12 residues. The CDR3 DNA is TGTGCCAGCAGTCCGGTTTATAATGGCTACACCTTC. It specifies CASSPVYNGYTF.

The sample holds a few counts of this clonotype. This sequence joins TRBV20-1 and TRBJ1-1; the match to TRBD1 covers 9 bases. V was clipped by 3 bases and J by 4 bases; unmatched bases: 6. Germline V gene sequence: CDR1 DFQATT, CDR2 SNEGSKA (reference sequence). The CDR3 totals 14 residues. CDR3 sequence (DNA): TGCAGTGCTAGGCCCCAGACAGGGGGCACTGAAGCTTTCTTT. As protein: CSARPQTGGTEAFF.

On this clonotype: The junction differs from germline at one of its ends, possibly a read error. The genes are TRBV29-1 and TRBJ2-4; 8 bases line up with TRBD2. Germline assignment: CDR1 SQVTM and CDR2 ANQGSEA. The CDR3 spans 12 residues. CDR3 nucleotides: TGTGCCGGGGGGGCAGGGTCGAACATTCAGTACTTC. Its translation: CAGGAGSNIQYF. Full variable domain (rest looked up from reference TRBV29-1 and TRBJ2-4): SAVISQKPSRDICQRGTSLTIQCQVDSQVTMMFWYRQQPGQSLTLIATANQGSEATYESGFVIDKFPISRPNLTFSTLTVSNMSPEDSSIYLCAGGAGSNIQYFGAGTRLSVL.